The 24 T cell receptor beta chains below come from one sample, sequenced in a study of T cell responses to AZD1222 COVID-19 vaccine. Assay: immunoSEQ multiplex PCR; the TCRdb copy retains only in-frame clones and omits some. The sample has fewer than 200,000 clones, 75% to 90% seen once; the top ten hold about 4.1%. The sequencing used peripheral blood, collected 28 days after the second dose of the MenACWY control vaccine. The receptors were gathered from an adult who received the MenACWY meningococcal vaccine as a control.

The genes are TRBV21-1 and TRBJ2-7; the table's TRBD2 call for D was not verified on the DNA. TRBV21-1 is reported as a pseudogene. The CDR3 consists of 11 residues. CDR3 amino acids: CASSSLYEQYF. For the CDR3, the DNA is TGTGCCAGCAGCTCCCTCTACGAGCAGTACTTC.

The chain links TRBV25-1 to TRBJ2-1, with D perhaps given as TRBD1 or TRBD2 (5 bases each). CDR1 MGHDK and CDR2 SYGVNS come from the germline V gene. Deletions cut 5 bases from V and 6 bases from J, with 17 bases between. The CDR3 consists of 15 residues. CDR3 sequence: CASSNGRQLSNEQFF. For the CDR3, the DNA is TGTGCCAGCAGTAATGGGAGACAGCTTAGCAATGAGCAGTTCTTC.

The V and J genes are TRBV28 and TRBJ2-6, with unresolved D. The CDR3 is 15 amino acids. The V gene's germline CDR1 is MDHEN and CDR2 SYDVKM. The V end was cut by 3 bases, the J end by 0 bases, with 6 bases between. The CDR3 loop is CASSLVSSGANVLTF. CDR3 in DNA: TGTGCCAGCAGTTTGGTGAGCTCTGGGGCCAACGTCCTGACTTTC.

This sequence joins TRBV28 and TRBJ1-6, with D possibly TRBD1 on 5 matching bases. The germline CDR1 and CDR2 sequences are MDHEN and SYDVKM. This CDR3 spans 13 amino acids. Trimming removed 2 bases at V and 14 bases at J, with 13 bases between. The CDR3 sequence: CASSLSGGGTLHF. For the CDR3, the DNA is TGTGCCAGCAGTTTAAGTGGGGGGGGTACCCTCCACTTT.

The J gene is TRBJ2-3, the V gene TRBV28; D remains ambiguous. CDR1 and CDR2 from the germline V gene are MDHEN and SYDVKM. Trimming stripped 4 bases from V and 2 bases from J, with 22 bases between. This CDR3 has 18 amino acids. The CDR3 loop is CASSSPSLFILYTDTQYF. In DNA, the CDR3 is TGTGCCAGCAGTTCCCCGTCTTTGTTTATCCTCTACACAGATACGCAGTATTTT.

This sequence joins TRBV7-2 and TRBJ2-5; D is ambiguous. Germline CDR1 SGHTA, CDR2 FQGNSA. The V end was cut by 4 bases, the J end by 4 bases, with 10 bases between. The CDR3 covers 13 residues. CDR3 sequence reads: CASSSDQAETQYF. DNA for the CDR3: TGTGCCAGCAGCTCCGATCAAGCAGAGACCCAGTACTTC.

The V call is TRBV24-1, the J call TRBJ2-3; D could derive from TRBD1 or TRBD2 (6 bases each). V lost 6 bases to trimming and J lost 4 bases, with 13 bases between them. The germline CDR1 and CDR2 sequences are KGHDR and SFDVKD. The CDR3 has 14 amino acids. In nucleotides, the CDR3 is TGTGCCACCAGTTCCTTCGGGGGCGCAGATACGCAGTATTTT. It is translated as CATSSFGGADTQYF.

V is TRBV18 and J is TRBJ1-6, with D possibly TRBD1 on 5 matching bases. CDR3 length: 15 amino acids. Germline V gene sequence: CDR1 KGHSH, CDR2 LQKENI. The ends were cut back, 2 bases at V and 9 bases at J, with 14 bases in the middle. The CDR3 loop is CASSPNPPGASPLHF. The CDR3 nucleotides are TGTGCCAGCTCACCAAACCCCCCCGGGGCTTCACCCCTCCACTTT.

DNA for the CDR3: TGTGCCTGGAGAGGGACTAGCGGGAGTGGCAATGAGCAGTTCTTC. Its translation is CAWRGTSGSGNEQFF. The chain combines TRBV30 with TRBJ2-1; 14 nucleotides line up with TRBD2. CDR1 is GTSNPN, CDR2 SVGIG, per germline (reference sequence). Losses at the gene ends were 3 bases for V and 6 bases for J; bases not matched to a gene: 4. The CDR3 loop spans 15 amino acids.

The J gene is TRBJ1-6, the V gene TRBV30, with 7 bases fitting TRBD1. Germline values: CDR1 GTSNPN, CDR2 SVGIG (reference sequence). This CDR3 is 13 amino acids long. V was pared by 5 bases and J by 6 bases, with 4 bases of the junction left unmatched. CDR3 protein: CAWAGTANSPLHF. DNA for the CDR3: TGTGCCTGGGCCGGGACAGCTAATTCACCCCTCCACTTT.

The J gene is TRBJ2-2, the V gene TRBV19, with 11 positions matching TRBD2. CDR1 is LNHDA and CDR2 is SQIVND in the germline V gene (reference sequence). This CDR3 comprises 17 residues. The V segment lost 5 bases and the J segment 8 bases; nucleotides outside the gene matches: 13. The CDR3 region is CASSAETSGIFRGELFF. Here the CDR3 DNA reads TGTGCCAGTAGTGCAGAGACTAGCGGGATTTTTCGGGGGGAGCTGTTTTTT. The full variable domain, completed using reference TRBV19 and TRBJ2-2, is DGGITQSPKYLFRKEGQNVTLSCEQNLNHDAMYWYRQDPGQGLRLIYYSQIVNDFQKGDIAEGYSVSREKKESFPLTVTSAQKNPTAFYLCASSAETSGIFRGELFFGEGSRLTVL.

The chain has TRBV2 and TRBJ2-5, with D unclear. This CDR3 has 13 amino acids. The V and J ends lost 6 bases and 5 bases respectively, with 13 bases between them. Germline V lookup: CDR1 SNHLY, CDR2 FYNNEI. CDR3 sequence reads: CASSAGSLETQYF. The CDR3 DNA sequence: TGTGCCAGCAGCGCCGGGTCTCTGGAGACCCAGTACTTC. Full variable domain (missing parts from reference TRBV2 and TRBJ2-5): EPEVTQTPSHQVTQMGQEVILRCVPISNHLYFYWYRQILGQKVEFLVSFYNNEISEKSEIFDDQFSVERPDGSNFTLKIRSTKLEDSAMYFCASSAGSLETQYFGPGTRLLVL.

The chain links TRBV6-2 or TRBV6-3 to TRBJ2-1; a weak D match, TRBD2 (5 bases). The CDR3 extends over 15 amino acids. V lost 6 bases and J 3 bases, leaving 15 bases between the germline ends. CDR1 and CDR2 from the germline V gene are MNHEY and SVGEGT. CDR3: CASSDYSDNYNEQFF. CDR3 bases: TGTGCCAGCAGCGATTATAGCGACAACTACAATGAGCAGTTCTTC.

This sequence joins TRBV28 and TRBJ1-2, with D maybe TRBD1 (6 bases). V was cut by 8 bases and J by 5 bases, with 18 bases left in between. This CDR3 has 14 amino acids. Looked up from germline, CDR1 is MDHEN and CDR2 is SYDVKM. Written as DNA, the CDR3 is TGTGCCAGCGTTGGCGGGGGGCGCCGATATGGCTACACCTTC. Translating gives CASVGGGRRYGYTF.

CDR3 in amino acids: CASTMGGARGNTIYF. The CDR3 DNA follows: TGTGCCAGCACCATGGGGGGGGCGCGGGGAAACACCATATATTTT. The V and J genes are TRBV28 and TRBJ1-3; D possibly corresponds to TRBD1 (6 bases). V gave up 7 bases and J gave up 4 bases, with 17 bases separating them. CDR3 length equals 15 residues. The germline gives CDR1 MDHEN, CDR2 SYDVKM.

This chain joins TRBV19 and TRBJ1-5, with 7 nucleotides matching TRBD1. Losses at the gene ends were 3 bases for V and 4 bases for J; bases not matched to a gene: 9. This CDR3 is 16 amino acids long. Germline CDR1 and CDR2: LNHDA and SQIVND (reference sequence). CDR3 protein: CASSMKGARRNQPQHF. CDR3 DNA: TGTGCCAGTAGTATGAAGGGGGCTAGGAGGAATCAGCCCCAGCATTTT. The whole variable domain, filled in from reference TRBV19 and TRBJ1-5, reads DGGITQSPKYLFRKEGQNVTLSCEQNLNHDAMYWYRQDPGQGLRLIYYSQIVNDFQKGDIAEGYSVSREKKESFPLTVTSAQKNPTAFYLCASSMKGARRNQPQHFGDGTRLSIL.

The chain couples TRBV7-6 to TRBJ2-3, with 7 bases fitting TRBD2. CDR1 and CDR2 from the germline V gene are SGHVS and FNYEAQ. With V trimmed by 2 bases and J by 2 bases, 4 bases remained unmatched. This CDR3 contains 15 residues. CDR3 nucleotides: TGTGCCAGCAGCTTATGGGGGGGGACCACAGATACGCAGTATTTT. Its translation is CASSLWGGTTDTQYF.

This chain's CDR3 is CASSYSSSGNTEAFF. CDR3 bases: TGTGCCAGCAGTTACTCGAGTTCGGGGAACACTGAAGCTTTCTTT. The V gene is TRBV6-5, the J gene TRBJ1-1; D unresolved. With 0 bases removed from V and 1 base from J, the gap between germline ends came to 9 bases. Per germline, CDR1 MNHEY and CDR2 SVGAGI. The length of the CDR3 is 15 residues.

This clone was seen just once. This chain uses TRBV5-4 with TRBJ1-2; a weak D match, TRBD1 (5 bases). This CDR3 region has 14 residues. V lost 6 bases, J lost 6 bases, and 18 bases lay in between. Per the germline V gene, CDR1 is SGHNT and CDR2 is YYREEE (reference sequence). CDR3 DNA sequence: TGTGCCAGCACCCCCCAAACAAAAGGGGATGGCTACACCTTC. The encoded protein is CASTPQTKGDGYTF.

The chain uses TRBV28 and TRBJ2-5, with a tentative D call TRBD1 (5 bases). The CDR3 has 14 residues. Trimming cost V 5 bases and J 1 base, with 11 bases left between them. Germline V CDR1 and CDR2: MDHEN, SYDVKM. CDR3 amino acids: CASSPGQTQETQYF. CDR3 bases: TGTGCCAGCAGTCCCGGACAAACCCAAGAGACCCAGTACTTC.

The V gene is TRBV7-6, the J gene TRBJ1-2, with a tentative D call TRBD1 (6 bases). The V and J ends lost 4 bases and 8 bases respectively, with 14 bases between them. Germline V lookup: CDR1 SGHVS, CDR2 FNYEAQ. This CDR3 spans 13 amino acids. This chain's CDR3 is CASSYPGAHGYTF. The CDR3 DNA reads TGTGCCAGCAGCTATCCAGGGGCTCACGGCTACACCTTC.

The chain uses TRBV9 and TRBJ2-7; 8 bases fit TRBD1. Germline loops: CDR1 SGDLS, CDR2 YYNGEE. The CDR3 has 15 residues. The trim removed 2 bases at V and 5 bases at J, leaving 9 bases unmatched. Written as DNA, the CDR3 is TGTGCCAGCAGCGTCTTGGGACAGGAAGTTGACGAGCAGTACTTC. Its translation: CASSVLGQEVDEQYF.

V is TRBV6-1 and J is TRBJ1-1; no definite D call. The length of the CDR3 is 12 residues. V lost 6 bases to trimming and J lost 1 base, with 6 bases between them. Germline V lookup: CDR1 MNHNS, CDR2 SASEGT. CDR3 sequence (DNA): TGTGCCAGCAGCCCCCGGAACACTGAAGCTTTCTTT. Its protein is CASSPRNTEAFF.

The CDR3: CASSQGPSRGSFSEAFF. CDR3 bases: TGCGCCAGCAGCCAGGGACCGTCGAGAGGGAGCTTTTCCGAAGCTTTCTTT. This sequence joins TRBV4-1 and TRBJ1-1; tentative D call: TRBD1 (5 bases). CDR1 is MGHRA and CDR2 is YSYEKL in the germline V gene. V lost 3 bases to trimming and J lost 8 bases, with 25 bases between them. CDR3 length: 17 amino acids.